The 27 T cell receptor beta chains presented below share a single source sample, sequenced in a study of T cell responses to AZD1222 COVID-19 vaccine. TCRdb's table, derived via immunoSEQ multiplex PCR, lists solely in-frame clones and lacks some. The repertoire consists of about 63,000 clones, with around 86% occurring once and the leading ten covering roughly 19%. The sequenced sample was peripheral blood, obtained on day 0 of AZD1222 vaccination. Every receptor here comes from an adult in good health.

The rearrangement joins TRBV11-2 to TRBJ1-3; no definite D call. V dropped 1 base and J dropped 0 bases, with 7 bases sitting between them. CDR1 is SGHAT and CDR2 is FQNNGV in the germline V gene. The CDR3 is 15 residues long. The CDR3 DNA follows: TGTGCCAGCAGCTTAGGAATAATCTCTGGAAACACCATATATTTT. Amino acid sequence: CASSLGIISGNTIYF.

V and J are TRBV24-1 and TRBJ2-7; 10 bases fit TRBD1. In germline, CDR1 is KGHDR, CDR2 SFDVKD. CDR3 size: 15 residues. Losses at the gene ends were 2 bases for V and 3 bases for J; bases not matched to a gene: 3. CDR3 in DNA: TGTGCCACCAGTGATTCCGGGACAGGGGTCTACGAGCAGTACTTC. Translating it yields CATSDSGTGVYEQYF.

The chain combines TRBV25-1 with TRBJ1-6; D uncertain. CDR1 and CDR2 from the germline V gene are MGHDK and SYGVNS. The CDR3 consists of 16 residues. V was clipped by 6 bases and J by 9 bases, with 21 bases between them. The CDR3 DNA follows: TGTGCCAGCAGACCTCCGCGATCGGCAATCCGTTCACCCCTCCACTTT. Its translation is CASRPPRSAIRSPLHF.

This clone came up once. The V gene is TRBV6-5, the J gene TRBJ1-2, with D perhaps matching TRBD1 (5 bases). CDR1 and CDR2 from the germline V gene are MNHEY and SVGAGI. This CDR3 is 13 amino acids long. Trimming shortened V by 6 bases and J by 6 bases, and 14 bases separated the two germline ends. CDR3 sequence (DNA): TGTGCCAGCAGCCCGGGGCGGAAAGATGGCTACACCTTC. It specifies CASSPGRKDGYTF.

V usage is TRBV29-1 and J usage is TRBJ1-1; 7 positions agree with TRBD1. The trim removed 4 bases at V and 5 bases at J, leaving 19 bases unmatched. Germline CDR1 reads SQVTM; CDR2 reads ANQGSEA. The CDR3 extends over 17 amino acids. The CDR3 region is CSVVAVGAGRGQTEAFF. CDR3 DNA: TGCAGCGTTGTGGCCGTGGGGGCCGGGAGGGGGCAAACTGAAGCTTTCTTT.

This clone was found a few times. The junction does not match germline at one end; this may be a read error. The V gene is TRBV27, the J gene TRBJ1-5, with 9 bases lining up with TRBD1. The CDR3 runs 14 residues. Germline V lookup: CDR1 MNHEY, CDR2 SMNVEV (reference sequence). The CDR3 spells CASSKGTGNQPQHF. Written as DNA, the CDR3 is TGTGCAAGCAGTAAGGGGACAGGGAATCAGCCCCAGCATTTT.

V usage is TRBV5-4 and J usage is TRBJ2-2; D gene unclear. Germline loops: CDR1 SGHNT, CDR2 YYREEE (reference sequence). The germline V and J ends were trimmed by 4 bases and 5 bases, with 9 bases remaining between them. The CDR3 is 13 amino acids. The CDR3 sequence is CASSALSTGELFF. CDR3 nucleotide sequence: TGTGCCAGCAGCGCCCTCTCTACCGGGGAGCTGTTTTTT.

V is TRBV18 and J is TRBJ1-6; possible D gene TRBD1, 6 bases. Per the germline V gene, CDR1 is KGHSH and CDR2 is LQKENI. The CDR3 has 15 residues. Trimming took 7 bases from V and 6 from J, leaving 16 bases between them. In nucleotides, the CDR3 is TGTGCCAGCTTCCAACAGGGAGGAGGTAATTCACCCCTCCACTTT. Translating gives CASFQQGGGNSPLHF. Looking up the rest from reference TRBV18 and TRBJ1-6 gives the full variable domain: NAGVMQNPRHLVRRRGQEARLRCSPMKGHSHVYWYRQLPEEGLKFMVYLQKENIIDESGMPKERFSAEFPKEGPSILRIQQVVRGDSAAYFCASFQQGGGNSPLHFGNGTRLTVT.

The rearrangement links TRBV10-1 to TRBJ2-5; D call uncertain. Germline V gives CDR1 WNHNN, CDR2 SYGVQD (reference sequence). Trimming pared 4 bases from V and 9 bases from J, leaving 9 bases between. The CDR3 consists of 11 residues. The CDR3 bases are TGCGCCAGCAGTGCCCCCGAATCCCAGTACTTC. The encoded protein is CASSAPESQYF.

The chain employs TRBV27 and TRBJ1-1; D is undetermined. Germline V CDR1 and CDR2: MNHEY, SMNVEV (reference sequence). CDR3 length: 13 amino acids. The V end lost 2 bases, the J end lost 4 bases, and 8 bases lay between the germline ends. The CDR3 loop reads CASSLQGGTEAFF. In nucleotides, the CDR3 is TGTGCCAGCAGTTTACAAGGAGGCACTGAAGCTTTCTTT.

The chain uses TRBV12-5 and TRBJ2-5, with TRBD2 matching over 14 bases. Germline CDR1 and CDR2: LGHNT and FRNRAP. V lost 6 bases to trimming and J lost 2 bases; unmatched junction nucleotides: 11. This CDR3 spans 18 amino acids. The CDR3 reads CASGSSGLAGGHQETQYF. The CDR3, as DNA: TGTGCTAGTGGCTCATCAGGACTAGCGGGGGGACATCAAGAGACCCAGTACTTC.

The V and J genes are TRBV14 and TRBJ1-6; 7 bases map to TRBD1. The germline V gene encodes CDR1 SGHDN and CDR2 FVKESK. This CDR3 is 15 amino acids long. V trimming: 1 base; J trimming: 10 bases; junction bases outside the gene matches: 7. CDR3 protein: CASSQGAQGKSPLHF. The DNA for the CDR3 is TGTGCCAGCAGCCAAGGGGCACAGGGGAAGTCACCCCTCCACTTT.

In DNA, the CDR3 is TGTGCCAGCAGTGAAGAGGCCAGGGGGCAAACTGAAGCTTTCTTT. It codes for CASSEEARGQTEAFF. The chain recombines TRBV2 with TRBJ1-1, with TRBD1 matching over 8 bases. V lost 1 base and J lost 5; bases outside the gene matches: 6. Germline CDR1 and CDR2: SNHLY and FYNNEI. The CDR3 consists of 15 residues.

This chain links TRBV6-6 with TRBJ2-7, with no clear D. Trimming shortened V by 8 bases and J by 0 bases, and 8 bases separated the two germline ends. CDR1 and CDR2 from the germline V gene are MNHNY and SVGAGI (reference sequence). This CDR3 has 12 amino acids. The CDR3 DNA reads TGTGCCAGCGGCAGAGGCTCCTACGAGCAGTACTTC. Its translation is CASGRGSYEQYF.

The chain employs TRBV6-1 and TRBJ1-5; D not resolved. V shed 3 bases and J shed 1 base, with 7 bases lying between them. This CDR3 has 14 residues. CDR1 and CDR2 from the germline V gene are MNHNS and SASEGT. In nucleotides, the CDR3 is TGTGCCAGCAGTGAGCATGGCAGCAATCAGCCCCAGCATTTT. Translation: CASSEHGSNQPQHF.

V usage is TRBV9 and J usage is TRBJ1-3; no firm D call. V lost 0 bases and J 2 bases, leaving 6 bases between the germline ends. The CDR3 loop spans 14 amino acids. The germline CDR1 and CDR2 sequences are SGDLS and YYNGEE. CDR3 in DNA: TGTGCCAGCAGCGTAGGAGGTACTGGAAACACCATATATTTT. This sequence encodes CASSVGGTGNTIYF.

As DNA, the CDR3 is TGTGCCACCAGCAGACCCGCCTCGCCCCTCCACTTT. Its translation: CATSRPASPLHF. The rearrangement links TRBV15 to TRBJ1-6; D is undetermined. The CDR3 is 12 residues long. V was pared by 2 bases and J by 13 bases, with 9 bases between. CDR1 is LNHNV and CDR2 is YYDKDF in the germline V gene (reference sequence).

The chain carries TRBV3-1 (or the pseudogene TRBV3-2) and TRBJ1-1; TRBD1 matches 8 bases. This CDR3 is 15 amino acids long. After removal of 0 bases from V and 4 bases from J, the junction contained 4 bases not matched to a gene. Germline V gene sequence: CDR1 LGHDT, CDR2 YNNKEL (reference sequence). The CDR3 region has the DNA TGTGCCAGCAGCCAAGATAGACAGGGGCTCACTGAAGCTTTCTTT. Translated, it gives CASSQDRQGLTEAFF.

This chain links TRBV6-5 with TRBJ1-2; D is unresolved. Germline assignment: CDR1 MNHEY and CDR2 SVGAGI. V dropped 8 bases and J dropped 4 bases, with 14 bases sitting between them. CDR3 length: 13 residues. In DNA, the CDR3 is TGTGCCAGCCATAGGACCGGTATCTATGGCTACACCTTC. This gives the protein CASHRTGIYGYTF.

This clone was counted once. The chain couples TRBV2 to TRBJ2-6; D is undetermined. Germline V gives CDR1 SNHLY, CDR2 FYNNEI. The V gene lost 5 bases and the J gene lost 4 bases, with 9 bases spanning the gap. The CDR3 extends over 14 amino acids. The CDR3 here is CASSTVTGANVLTF. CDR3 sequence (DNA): TGTGCCAGCAGTACAGTTACCGGGGCCAACGTCCTGACTTTC.

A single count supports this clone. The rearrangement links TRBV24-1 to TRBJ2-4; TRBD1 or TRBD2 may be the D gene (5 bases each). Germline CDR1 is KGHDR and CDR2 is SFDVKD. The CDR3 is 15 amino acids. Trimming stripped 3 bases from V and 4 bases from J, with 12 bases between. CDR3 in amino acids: CATSDPRDGKNIQYF. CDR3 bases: TGTGCCACCAGTGATCCTCGGGACGGGAAAAACATTCAGTACTTC.

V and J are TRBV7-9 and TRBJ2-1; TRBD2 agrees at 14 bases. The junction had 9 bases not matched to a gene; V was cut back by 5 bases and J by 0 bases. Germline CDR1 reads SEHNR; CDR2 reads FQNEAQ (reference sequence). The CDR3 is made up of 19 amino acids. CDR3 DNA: TGTGCCAGCAGCACCGGGGGACTAGCGGGAGCCCTCTCCTACAATGAGCAGTTCTTC. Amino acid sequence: CASSTGGLAGALSYNEQFF.

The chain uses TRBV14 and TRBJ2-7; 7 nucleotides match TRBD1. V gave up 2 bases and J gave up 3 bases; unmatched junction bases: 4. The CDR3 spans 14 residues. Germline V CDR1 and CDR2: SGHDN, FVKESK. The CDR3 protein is CASSQRGQFYEQYF. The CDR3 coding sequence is TGTGCCAGCAGCCAAAGGGGACAGTTCTACGAGCAGTACTTC.

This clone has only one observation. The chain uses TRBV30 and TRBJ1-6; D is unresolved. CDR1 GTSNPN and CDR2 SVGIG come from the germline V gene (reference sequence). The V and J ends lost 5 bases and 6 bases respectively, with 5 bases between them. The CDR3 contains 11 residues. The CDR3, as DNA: TGTGCCTGGGGGAGTAATTCACCCCTCCACTTT. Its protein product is CAWGSNSPLHF.

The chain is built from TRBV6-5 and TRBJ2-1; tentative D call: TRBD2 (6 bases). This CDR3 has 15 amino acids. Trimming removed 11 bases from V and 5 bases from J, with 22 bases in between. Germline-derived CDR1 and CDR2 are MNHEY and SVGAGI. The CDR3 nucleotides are TGTGCCTGCCGTAGGGGTCCTAGCGATAACAATGAGCAGTTCTTC. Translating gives CACRRGPSDNNEQFF.

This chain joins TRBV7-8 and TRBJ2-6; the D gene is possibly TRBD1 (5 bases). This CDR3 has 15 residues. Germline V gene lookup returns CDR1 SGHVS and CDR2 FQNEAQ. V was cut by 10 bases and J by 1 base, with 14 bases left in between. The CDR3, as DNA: TGTGCCACACAGACAGAACTATCTGGGGCCAACGTCCTGACTTTC. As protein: CATQTELSGANVLTF.

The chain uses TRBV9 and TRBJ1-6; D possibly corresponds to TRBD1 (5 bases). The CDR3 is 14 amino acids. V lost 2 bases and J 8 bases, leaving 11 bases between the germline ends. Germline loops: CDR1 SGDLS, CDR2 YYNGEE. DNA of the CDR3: TGTGCCAGCAGCGTGGGGGGGGAGCATTCACCCCTCCACTTT. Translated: CASSVGGEHSPLHF.